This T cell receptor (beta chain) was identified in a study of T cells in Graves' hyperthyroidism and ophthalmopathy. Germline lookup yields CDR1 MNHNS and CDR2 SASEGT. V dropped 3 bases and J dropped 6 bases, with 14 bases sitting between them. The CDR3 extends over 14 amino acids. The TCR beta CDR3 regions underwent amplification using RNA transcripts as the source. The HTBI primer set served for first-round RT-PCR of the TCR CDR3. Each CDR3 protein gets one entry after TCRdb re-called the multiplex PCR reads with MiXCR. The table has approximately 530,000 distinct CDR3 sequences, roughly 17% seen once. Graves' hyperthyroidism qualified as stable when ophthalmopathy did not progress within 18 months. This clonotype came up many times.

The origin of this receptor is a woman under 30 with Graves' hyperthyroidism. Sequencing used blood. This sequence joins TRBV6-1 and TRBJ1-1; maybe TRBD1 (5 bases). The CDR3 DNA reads TGTGCCAGCAGTGACAGGGTGTGGATCGCTGAAGCTTTCTTT. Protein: CASSDRVWIAEAFF.